This T cell receptor (beta chain) was found in a study of T cells of healthy individuals. TCRdb called the 5' RACE reads again in MiXCR, with one record for every CDR3 protein. The table lists 95,000 to 100,000 distinct CDR3 sequences, 17% of them singletons, with roughly 6.2% in the top ten. The junction had 1 base not matched to a gene; V was cut back by 0 bases and J by 4 bases. The CDR3 extends over 15 amino acids. The germline V gene has CDR1 LGHNA and CDR2 YNFKEQ. The sequence was obtained from a human donor in good health. The genes are TRBV4-2 and TRBJ2-1; 9 bases are shared with TRBD2. The CDR3 DNA reads as TGTGCCAGCAGCCAAGAAACTAGCGGGTACAATGAGCAGTTCTTC. Amino acids: CASSQETSGYNEQFF.